The 27 T cell receptor beta chains below come from one sample, sequenced in a study of cytomegalovirus exposure and HLA in healthy donors (dated by TCRdb to about 2017). Libraries were built with the immunoSEQ multiplex PCR assay. The multiplex PCR relied on a mix of 60 forward primers for TCR Vbeta segments and 13 reverse primers for TCR Jbeta segments. Drawn from immuneACCESS, this table holds only the in-frame rearrangements with V and J called that TCRdb kept. Clones are partly lost; checked studies trace under half to an unresolved V gene and leave the rest unexplained. The sample table contains 150,000 to 180,000 clones; only one count was recorded for roughly 74% of them. The ten largest clones add up to about 3% of the sample. Sequencing was done on a sample of PBMCs. The source is a young man in good health and CMV-seronegative.

The chain has TRBV28 and TRBJ2-1; 11 nucleotides align to TRBD2. The J segment lost 4 bases and the V segment lost 3 bases, leaving 8 bases of the junction unmatched. The germline CDR1 and CDR2 sequences are MDHEN and SYDVKM. CDR3 length: 17 residues. In DNA form, the CDR3 reads TGTGCCAGCAGTTTCTTAGCGGGGGGGATGTCATACAATGAGCAGTTCTTC. This codes for CASSFLAGGMSYNEQFF.

The chain joins TRBV5-1 to TRBJ2-1, with 7 bases identical to TRBD2. Germline V CDR1 and CDR2: SGHRS, YFSETQ. The CDR3 extends over 15 amino acids. J gave up 3 bases and V 0 bases, and 3 bases lay outside the gene matches. This CDR3 reads CASSLGLADYNEQFF. As DNA, the CDR3 is TGCGCCAGCAGCTTGGGCCTAGCGGACTACAATGAGCAGTTCTTC.

The V gene is TRBV7-8, the J gene TRBJ2-5, with TRBD1 identical over 9 bases. The germline V gene encodes CDR1 SGHVS and CDR2 FQNEAQ. V was clipped by 1 base and J by 5 bases; unmatched bases: 11. CDR3 length: 17 amino acids. DNA for the CDR3: TGTGCCAGCAGCTTAGGACGGACAGGGGTATTCTTGGAGACCCAGTACTTC. This encodes CASSLGRTGVFLETQYF.

In its sample, this clone was seen a few times. The chain has TRBV6-6 and TRBJ1-1, with D maybe TRBD1 (6 bases). This CDR3 comprises 16 residues. Germline loops: CDR1 MNHNY, CDR2 SVGAGI (reference sequence). V lost 1 base, J lost 0 bases, and 12 bases lay in between. CDR3 region: CASSYWDNPVNTEAFF. In DNA, the CDR3 is TGTGCCAGCAGTTACTGGGACAATCCTGTGAACACTGAAGCTTTCTTT.

The chain uses TRBV13 and TRBJ1-4, with D possibly matching TRBD1 (6 bases). The germline gives CDR1 PRHDT, CDR2 FYEKMQ (reference sequence). Trimming removed 0 bases at V and 4 bases at J, with 12 bases between. The CDR3 has 16 amino acids. CDR3 sequence (DNA): TGTGCCAGCAGCTTAGGATCTGGACAGATTAATGAAAAACTGTTTTTT. Its protein is CASSLGSGQINEKLFF.

This clone was picked up a small number of times. The chain links TRBV28 to TRBJ2-1; 9 nucleotides match TRBD1. The junction had 11 bases not matched to a gene; V was cut back by 5 bases and J by 15 bases. Germline values: CDR1 MDHEN, CDR2 SYDVKM. The CDR3 is made up of 13 amino acids. CDR3 region: CASSPPGQGPSFF. In DNA form, the CDR3 reads TGTGCCAGCAGTCCACCGGGACAGGGTCCCTCGTTCTTC.

The chain uses TRBV5-1 and TRBJ1-2; the match to TRBD1 covers 9 bases. This CDR3 has 14 residues. V shed 4 bases and J 4 bases; nucleotides not matched to a gene: 5. Germline V gene lookup returns CDR1 SGHRS and CDR2 YFSETQ. The CDR3 DNA follows: TGCGCCAGCAGCCCGGGACAGGGAGGCTATGGCTACACCTTC. This sequence encodes CASSPGQGGYGYTF.

This clone has just a few counts. The chain employs TRBV5-1 and TRBJ2-2; 8 bases align to TRBD1. This CDR3 is 16 amino acids long. Germline CDR1 SGHRS, CDR2 YFSETQ. Germline trimming cut 0 bases from V and 4 bases from J; bases unmatched to any gene: 5. In nucleotides, the CDR3 is TGCGCCAGCAGCTTGGGGCAGGGGGCCCTCACCGGGGAGCTGTTTTTT. This codes for CASSLGQGALTGELFF.

The chain has TRBV6-1 and TRBJ2-7; no reliable D call. Germline V gives CDR1 MNHNS, CDR2 SASEGT. This CDR3 has 13 amino acids. V lost 3 bases and J lost 8, with 14 bases in between. The CDR3 DNA reads as TGTGCCAGCAGTGATCTGGAGTCGACGAAGCAGTACTTC. It is translated as CASSDLESTKQYF.

The chain recombines TRBV10-3 with TRBJ2-4; no reliable D call. Germline CDR1 and CDR2: ENHRY and SYGVKD. The germline V and J ends were trimmed by 7 bases and 4 bases, with 5 bases remaining between them. The length of the CDR3 is 11 residues. The DNA for the CDR3 is TGTGCCATCAAATTAAAAAACATTCAGTACTTC. It encodes CAIKLKNIQYF.

The rearrangement uses TRBV4-1 and TRBJ2-1; D may be TRBD1 (5 bases). The length of the CDR3 is 15 residues. Per germline, CDR1 MGHRA and CDR2 YSYEKL. The V and J ends lost 6 bases and 6 bases respectively, with 18 bases between them. CDR3 sequence (DNA): TGCGCCAGCAGGACGGCAGGGAATATTGGCAATGAGCAGTTCTTC. Translating gives CASRTAGNIGNEQFF.

In its sample, this clone was seen a few times. This chain connects TRBV7-9 to TRBJ2-3, with 8 bases lining up with TRBD1. This CDR3 spans 15 amino acids. J was trimmed by 2 bases and V by 1 base; bases with no gene match: 2. Per the germline V gene, CDR1 is SEHNR and CDR2 is FQNEAQ (reference sequence). CDR3 loop: CASSLVDRVTDTQYF. The CDR3 bases are TGTGCCAGCAGCTTAGTGGACAGGGTCACAGATACGCAGTATTTT.

This clone was seen more than once but under ten times. The V and J genes are TRBV4-1 and TRBJ1-2; TRBD1 agrees at 7 bases. Germline V gene lookup returns CDR1 MGHRA and CDR2 YSYEKL. The junction had 4 bases not matched to a gene; V was cut back by 0 bases and J by 3 bases. This CDR3 has 15 amino acids. CDR3: CASSQETGLDYGYTF. CDR3 DNA: TGCGCCAGCAGCCAAGAGACAGGGCTGGACTATGGCTACACCTTC.

V usage is TRBV6-5 and J usage is TRBJ2-7, with D perhaps matching TRBD1 (5 bases). Trimming stripped 5 bases from V and 1 base from J, with 12 bases between. CDR1 and CDR2 from the germline V gene are MNHEY and SVGAGI. This CDR3 has 14 residues. DNA of the CDR3: TGTGCCAGCAGTACATCGGACACATCCTACGAGCAGTACTTC. Translation: CASSTSDTSYEQYF.

The chain recombines TRBV19 with TRBJ2-5; the match to TRBD2 covers 12 bases. Looked up from germline, CDR1 is LNHDA and CDR2 is SQIVND (reference sequence). Trimming at V came to 1 base and at J to 2 bases, leaving 2 bases not matched to a gene. The CDR3 totals 16 residues. The CDR3 coding sequence is TGTGCCAGTAGTATAGGCCTAGCGGGGGGGCAAGAGACCCAGTACTTC. Translated: CASSIGLAGGQETQYF.

This rearrangement joins TRBV5-1 to TRBJ2-5; D might be TRBD2 (5 bases). CDR1 is SGHRS, CDR2 YFSETQ, per germline. The CDR3 sequence is 16 residues long. V was cut by 0 bases and J by 3 bases, with 15 bases left in between. The CDR3 region has the DNA TGCGCCAGCAGCTTGGCCCCCCGCGGGCCGGAAGAGACCCAGTACTTC. Translating gives CASSLAPRGPEETQYF.

Comments on this clone: The junction departs from germline at one end; a sequencing error may be responsible. The rearrangement uses TRBV5-1 and TRBJ2-6; D is perhaps TRBD1 (5 bases). CDR3 length: 18 residues. Germline CDR1 SGHRS, CDR2 YFSETQ. Here the CDR3 reads CASSLVPLGYSGANGLTF. The CDR3 DNA reads TGCGCCAGCAGCTTGGTCCCCCTAGGGTACTCTGGGGCCAACGGCCTGACTTTC.

The sample holds a few counts of this clone. DNA of the CDR3: TGTGCCAGCAGCCCCTTACTAGCGGGCACAGATACGCAGTATTTT. This codes for CASSPLLAGTDTQYF. The chain recombines TRBV7-9 with TRBJ2-3; TRBD2 matches 8 bases. CDR1 and CDR2 from the germline V gene are SEHNR and FQNEAQ (reference sequence). This CDR3 comprises 15 residues. The V and J ends lost 5 bases and 1 base, in that order; junction bases with no gene match: 5.

Comment on this clone: Distinct nucleotide sequences in the sample also encode this CDR3. The gene calls are TRBV5-1 and TRBJ2-3, with 11 bases lining up with TRBD2. Trimming removed 0 bases from V and 0 bases from J; junction bases left unmatched: 0. This CDR3 comprises 16 residues. CDR1 and CDR2 from the germline V gene are SGHRS and YFSETQ. CDR3 protein: CASSLGLAGSTDTQYF. CDR3 bases: TGCGCCAGCAGCTTGGGACTAGCGGGGAGCACAGATACGCAGTATTTT.

The CDR3 bases are TGTGCCAGCAGCTCACTACAGGGGGCTCAGAACACTGAAGCTTTCTTT. It is translated as CASSSLQGAQNTEAFF. The genes are TRBV11-2 and TRBJ1-1, with 9 positions matching TRBD1. Looked up from germline, CDR1 is SGHAT and CDR2 is FQNNGV. CDR3 size: 16 residues. J gave up 1 base and V 4 bases, and 7 bases lay outside the gene matches.

This clone was seen only a few times. The chain links TRBV29-1 to TRBJ1-5; a possible D gene is TRBD1 (6 bases). The CDR3 is 16 residues long. Germline CDR1 reads SQVTM; CDR2 reads ANQGSEA. Trimming cost V 5 bases and J 5 bases, with 22 bases left between them. In DNA form, the CDR3 reads TGCAGCGTTAGGGGGGAGGGGGGCGGGTCCGATCAGCCCCAGCATTTT. Protein: CSVRGEGGGSDQPQHF.

The chain combines TRBV6-1 with TRBJ2-2; D perhaps matches TRBD1 (5 bases). This CDR3 has 14 residues. Germline V gene lookup returns CDR1 MNHNS and CDR2 SASEGT. Trimming pared 8 bases from V and 4 bases from J, leaving 14 bases between. CDR3 region: CASQGAIGTGELFF. CDR3 nucleotides: TGTGCCAGCCAAGGGGCGATAGGCACCGGGGAGCTGTTTTTT.

The J gene is TRBJ2-1, the V gene TRBV18, with unresolved D. Trimming removed 4 bases at V and 10 bases at J, with 14 bases between. This CDR3 spans 13 amino acids. The germline CDR1 and CDR2 sequences are KGHSH and LQKENI. CDR3 loop: CASSQEFSFEQFF. As DNA, the CDR3 is TGTGCCAGCTCACAGGAATTTAGCTTCGAGCAGTTCTTC.

The rearrangement uses TRBV4-3 and TRBJ1-5; possibly TRBD1 for D (5 bases). There are 13 residues in the CDR3. The ends were cut back, 0 bases at V and 9 bases at J, with 9 bases in the middle. Per the germline V gene, CDR1 is LGHNA and CDR2 is YSLEER. The DNA of the CDR3 is TGCGCCAGCAGCCAAGACTCTACAGGGCCCCAGCATTTT. Its translation is CASSQDSTGPQHF.

This clone was detected once. V gene TRBV5-4 combines with J gene TRBJ1-1; D is unclear. The CDR3 sequence is 15 residues long. Per the germline V gene, CDR1 is SGHNT and CDR2 is YYREEE (reference sequence). V lost 3 bases and J 0 bases, leaving 12 bases between the germline ends. In DNA form, the CDR3 reads TGTGCCAGCAGCTCCCCCCAACAGATGAACACTGAAGCTTTCTTT. Translating gives CASSSPQQMNTEAFF.

The chain links TRBV6-6 to TRBJ2-3, with 12 bases aligning to TRBD2. The V and J ends lost 6 bases and 6 bases, in that order; junction bases with no gene match: 7. Germline CDR1 is MNHNY and CDR2 is SVGAGI (reference sequence). There are 15 residues in the CDR3. Here the CDR3 reads CASRGSSGGVDTQYF. The CDR3 coding sequence is TGTGCCAGCAGGGGTTCTAGCGGGGGGGTTGATACGCAGTATTTT.

There are a few counts of this clone. The chain is built from TRBV6-6 and TRBJ1-2; 9 positions agree with TRBD1. Looked up from germline, CDR1 is MNHNY and CDR2 is SVGAGI (reference sequence). V lost 6 bases to trimming and J lost 6 bases; unmatched junction nucleotides: 5. There are 13 residues in the CDR3. Written as DNA, the CDR3 is TGTGCCAGCAGACCGGGACAGGGCGATGGCTACACCTTC. Protein sequence: CASRPGQGDGYTF.